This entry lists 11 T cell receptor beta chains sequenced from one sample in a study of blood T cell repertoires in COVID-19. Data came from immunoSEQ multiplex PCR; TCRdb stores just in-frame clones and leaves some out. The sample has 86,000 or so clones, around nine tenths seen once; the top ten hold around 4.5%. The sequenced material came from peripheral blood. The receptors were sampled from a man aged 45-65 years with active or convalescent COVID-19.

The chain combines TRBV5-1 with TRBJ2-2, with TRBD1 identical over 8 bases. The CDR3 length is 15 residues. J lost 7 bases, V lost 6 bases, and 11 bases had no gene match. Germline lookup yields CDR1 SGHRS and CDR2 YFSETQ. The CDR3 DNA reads TGCGCCAGCACCTCCGGACAGGGCCTAAGCGGGGAGCTGTTTTTT. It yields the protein CASTSGQGLSGELFF.

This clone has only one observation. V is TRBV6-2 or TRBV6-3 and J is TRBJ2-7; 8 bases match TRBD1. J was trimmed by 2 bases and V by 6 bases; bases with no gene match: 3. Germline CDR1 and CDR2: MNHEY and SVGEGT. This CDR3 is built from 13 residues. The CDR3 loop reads CASSLDRAYEQYF. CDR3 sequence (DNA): TGTGCCAGCAGCCTGGACAGGGCCTACGAGCAGTACTTC.

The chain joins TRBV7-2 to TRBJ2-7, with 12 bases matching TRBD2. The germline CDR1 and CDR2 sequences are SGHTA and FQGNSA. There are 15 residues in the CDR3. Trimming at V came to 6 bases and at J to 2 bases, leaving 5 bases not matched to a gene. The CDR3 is CASSSSSGGAYEQYF. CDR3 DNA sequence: TGTGCCAGCAGTTCGTCTAGCGGGGGGGCCTACGAGCAGTACTTC.

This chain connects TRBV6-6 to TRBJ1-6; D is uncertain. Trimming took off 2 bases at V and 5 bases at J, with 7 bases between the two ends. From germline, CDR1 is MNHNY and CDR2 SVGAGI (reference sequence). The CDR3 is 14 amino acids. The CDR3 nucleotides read TGTGCCAGCAGTTACGCGGAGGATAATTCACCCCTCCACTTT. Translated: CASSYAEDNSPLHF.

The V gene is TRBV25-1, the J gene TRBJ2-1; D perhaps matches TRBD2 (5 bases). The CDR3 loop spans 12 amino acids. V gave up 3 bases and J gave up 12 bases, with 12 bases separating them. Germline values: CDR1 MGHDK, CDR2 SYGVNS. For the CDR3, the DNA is TGTGCCAGCAGTGAGACACCACGGGGGCAGTTCTTC. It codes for CASSETPRGQFF.

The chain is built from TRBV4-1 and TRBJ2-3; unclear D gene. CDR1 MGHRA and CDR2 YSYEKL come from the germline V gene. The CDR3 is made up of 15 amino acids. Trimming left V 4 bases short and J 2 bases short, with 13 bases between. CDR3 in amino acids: CASSPTGTVTDTQYF. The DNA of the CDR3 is TGCGCCAGCAGCCCCACCGGAACAGTCACAGATACGCAGTATTTT.

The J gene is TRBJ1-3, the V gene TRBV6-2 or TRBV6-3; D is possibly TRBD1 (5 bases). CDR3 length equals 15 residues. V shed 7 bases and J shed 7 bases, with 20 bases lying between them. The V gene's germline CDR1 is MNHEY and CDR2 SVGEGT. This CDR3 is CASNPTGGFSNTIYF. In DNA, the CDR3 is TGTGCCAGCAACCCAACAGGTGGATTCTCCAACACCATATATTTT.

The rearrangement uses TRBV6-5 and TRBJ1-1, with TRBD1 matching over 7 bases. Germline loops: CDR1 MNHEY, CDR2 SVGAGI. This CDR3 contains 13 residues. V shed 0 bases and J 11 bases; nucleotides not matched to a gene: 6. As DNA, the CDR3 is TGTGCCAGCAGTTACTCGGCAGGGGGTAGTGCTTTCTTT. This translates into CASSYSAGGSAFF.

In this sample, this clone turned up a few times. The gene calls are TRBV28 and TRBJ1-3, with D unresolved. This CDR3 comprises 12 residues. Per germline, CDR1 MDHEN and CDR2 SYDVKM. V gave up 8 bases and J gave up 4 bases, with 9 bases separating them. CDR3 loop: CASGGSGNTIYF. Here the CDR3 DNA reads TGTGCCAGCGGAGGGTCGGGAAACACCATATATTTT.

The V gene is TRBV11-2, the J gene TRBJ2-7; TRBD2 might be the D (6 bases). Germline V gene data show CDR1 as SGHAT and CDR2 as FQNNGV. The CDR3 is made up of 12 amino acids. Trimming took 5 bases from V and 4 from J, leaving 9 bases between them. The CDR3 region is CASSEEGYEQYF. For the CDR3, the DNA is TGTGCCAGCAGCGAGGAGGGGTACGAGCAGTACTTC.

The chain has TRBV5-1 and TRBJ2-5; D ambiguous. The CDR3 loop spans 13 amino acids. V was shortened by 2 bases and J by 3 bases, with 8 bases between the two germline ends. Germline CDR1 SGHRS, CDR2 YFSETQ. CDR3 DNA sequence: TGCGCCAGCAGCTTATTGGCGGAAGAGACCCAGTACTTC. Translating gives CASSLLAEETQYF.